Listed below are T cell receptor beta chains from one sample, sequenced in a study of shared clonotypes between healthy human individuals. TCRdb keeps only in-frame clones here, not all; method: immunoSEQ multiplex PCR. This table has almost 750,000 clones, approximately 77% appearing once. Sequencing was done on a sample of memory CD4+ T cells sorted from blood. Every receptor here comes from a woman aged 25-40 years in good health. CDR3s include the opening cysteine and the closing phenylalanine or tryptophan. Each record gives: J gene, D gene, V gene, clone size, CDR3 protein, CDR3 DNA. D genes are given only for firm matches. The listing skips clone size in some rows; elsewhere it reads once, few, many or a size class.

TRBJ1-1	-	TRBV28	-	CASSPRRGTEAFF	TGTGCCAGCAGCCCTCGGCGGGGCACTGAAGCTTTCTTT
TRBJ2-1	TRBD2	TRBV4-1	-	CASSRLPGLAGAGSYNEQFF	TGCGCCAGCAGCCGATTACCGGGACTAGCGGGAGCGGGGTCCTACAATGAGCAGTTCTTC
TRBJ1-2	-	TRBV6-6	-	CASSYRRQLNYGYTF	TGTGCCAGCAGTTATCGGCGACAGCTAAACTATGGCTACACCTTC
TRBJ2-7	-	TRBV18	-	CASSPGTGHYEQYF	TGTGCCAGCTCACCGGGCACAGGGCACTACGAGCAGTACTTC
TRBJ1-3	-	TRBV10-2	few	CASSPQGNSGNTIYF	TGCGCCAGCAGCCCTCAGGGTAACTCTGGAAACACCATATATTTT
TRBJ1-6	-	TRBV6-5	-	CASSYSRQDNSPLHF	TGTGCCAGCAGTTACTCCAGGCAGGATAATTCACCCCTCCACTTT
TRBJ2-7	TRBD2	TRBV5-1	-	CASSSGTSGYEQYF	TGCGCCAGCAGCTCTGGGACTAGCGGCTACGAGCAGTACTTC
TRBJ2-1	TRBD1	TRBV2	few	CASSTQGLPYNEQFF	TGTGCCAGCAGTACACAGGGGTTACCCTACAATGAGCAGTTCTTC
TRBJ2-7	-	TRBV4-1	-	CASSPTGSPYEQYF	TGCGCCAGCAGCCCAACAGGGTCCCCCTACGAGCAGTACTTC
TRBJ2-2	TRBD2	TRBV5-1	-	CASSLVGLATGELFF	TGCGCCAGCAGCTTGGTAGGACTAGCGACCGGGGAGCTGTTTTTT